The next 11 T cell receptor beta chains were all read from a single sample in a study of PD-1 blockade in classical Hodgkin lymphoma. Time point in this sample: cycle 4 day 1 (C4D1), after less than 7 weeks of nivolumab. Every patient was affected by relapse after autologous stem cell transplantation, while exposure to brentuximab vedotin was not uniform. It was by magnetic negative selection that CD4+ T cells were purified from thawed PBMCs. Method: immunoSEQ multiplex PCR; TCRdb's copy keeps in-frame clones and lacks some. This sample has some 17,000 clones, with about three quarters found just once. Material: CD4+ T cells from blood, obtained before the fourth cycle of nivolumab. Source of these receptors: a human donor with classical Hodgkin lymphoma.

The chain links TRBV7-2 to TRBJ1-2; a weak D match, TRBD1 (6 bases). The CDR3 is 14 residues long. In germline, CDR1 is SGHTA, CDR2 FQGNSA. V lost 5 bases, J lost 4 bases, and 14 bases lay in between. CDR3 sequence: CASSPPRGGYGYTF. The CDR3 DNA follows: TGTGCCAGCAGCCCCCCTAGGGGGGGCTATGGCTACACCTTC.

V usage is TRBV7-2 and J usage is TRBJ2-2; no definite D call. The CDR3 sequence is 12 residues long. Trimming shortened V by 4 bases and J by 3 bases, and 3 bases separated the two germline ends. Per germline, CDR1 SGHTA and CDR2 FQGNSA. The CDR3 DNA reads TGTGCCAGCAGCTGGGACACCGGGGAGCTGTTTTTT. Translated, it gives CASSWDTGELFF.

This chain's CDR3 is CAWSVGGAEQPQHF. In DNA form, the CDR3 reads TGTGCCTGGAGTGTAGGGGGGGCAGAGCAGCCCCAGCATTTT. The chain links TRBV30 to TRBJ1-5; D perhaps matches TRBD1 (6 bases). The V end lost 0 bases, the J end lost 7 bases, and 13 bases lay between the germline ends. This CDR3 comprises 14 residues. CDR1 GTSNPN and CDR2 SVGIG come from the germline V gene (reference sequence). The entire variable domain, with the rest obtained from reference TRBV30 and TRBJ1-5, is as follows: SQTIHQWPATLVQPVGSPLSLECTVEGTSNPNLYWYRQAAGRGLQLLFYSVGIGQISSEVPQNLSASRPQDRQFILSSKKLLLSDSGFYLCAWSVGGAEQPQHFGDGTRLSIL.

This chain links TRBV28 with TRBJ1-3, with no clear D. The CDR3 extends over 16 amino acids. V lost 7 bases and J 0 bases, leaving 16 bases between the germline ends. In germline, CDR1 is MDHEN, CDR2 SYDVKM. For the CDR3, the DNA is TGTGCCAGCACCACTCTTCGGCATCTCTCTGGAAACACCATATATTTT. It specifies CASTTLRHLSGNTIYF.

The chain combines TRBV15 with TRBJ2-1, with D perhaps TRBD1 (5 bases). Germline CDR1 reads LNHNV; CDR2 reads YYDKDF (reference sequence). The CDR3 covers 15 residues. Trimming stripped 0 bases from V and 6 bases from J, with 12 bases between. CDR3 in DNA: TGTGCCACCAGCAGAGATTGGGGCGGAACCAATGAGCAGTTCTTC. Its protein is CATSRDWGGTNEQFF.

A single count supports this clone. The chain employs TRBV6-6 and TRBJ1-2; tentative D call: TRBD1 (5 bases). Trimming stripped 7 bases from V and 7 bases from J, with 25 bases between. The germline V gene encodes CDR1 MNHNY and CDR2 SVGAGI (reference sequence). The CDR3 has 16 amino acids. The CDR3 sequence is CASTLLTGTAFFGYTF. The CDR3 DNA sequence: TGTGCCAGCACCTTATTAACCGGGACGGCTTTCTTTGGCTACACCTTC.

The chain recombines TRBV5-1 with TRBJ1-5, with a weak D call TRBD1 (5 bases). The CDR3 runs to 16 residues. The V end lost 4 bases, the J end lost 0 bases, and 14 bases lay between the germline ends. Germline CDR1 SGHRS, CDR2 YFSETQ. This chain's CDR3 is CASSPWGGDSNQPQHF. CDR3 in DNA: TGCGCCAGCAGCCCGTGGGGAGGGGATAGCAATCAGCCCCAGCATTTT.

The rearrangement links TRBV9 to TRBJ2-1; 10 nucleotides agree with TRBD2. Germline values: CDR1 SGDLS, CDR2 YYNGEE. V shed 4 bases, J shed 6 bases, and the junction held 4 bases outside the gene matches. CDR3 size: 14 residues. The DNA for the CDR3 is TGTGCCAGCAGCATCGGACTAGCGGTCAATGAGCAGTTCTTC. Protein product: CASSIGLAVNEQFF.

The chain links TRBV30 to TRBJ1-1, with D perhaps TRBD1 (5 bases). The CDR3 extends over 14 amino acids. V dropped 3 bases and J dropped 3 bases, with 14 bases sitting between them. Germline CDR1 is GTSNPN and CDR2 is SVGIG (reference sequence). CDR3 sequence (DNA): TGTGCCTGGAGGGACGGGGGGAAGTACACTGAAGCTTTCTTT. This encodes CAWRDGGKYTEAFF.

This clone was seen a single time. This chain's CDR3 is CASSPSTGTTQYF. The CDR3 bases are TGTGCCAGCAGCCCATCGACCGGGACTACGCAGTATTTT. The rearrangement joins TRBV11-3 to TRBJ2-3; either TRBD1 or TRBD2 may fit D (5 bases each). V was cut by 5 bases and J by 8 bases, with 14 bases left in between. Looked up from germline, CDR1 is SGHNT and CDR2 is YENEEA. The CDR3 length is 13 residues.

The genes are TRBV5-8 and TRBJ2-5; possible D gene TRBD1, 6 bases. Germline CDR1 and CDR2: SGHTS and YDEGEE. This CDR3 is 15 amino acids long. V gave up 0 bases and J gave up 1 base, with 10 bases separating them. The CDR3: CASSLGGRVQETQYF. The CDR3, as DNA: TGTGCCAGCAGCTTGGGGGGGCGAGTCCAAGAGACCCAGTACTTC.